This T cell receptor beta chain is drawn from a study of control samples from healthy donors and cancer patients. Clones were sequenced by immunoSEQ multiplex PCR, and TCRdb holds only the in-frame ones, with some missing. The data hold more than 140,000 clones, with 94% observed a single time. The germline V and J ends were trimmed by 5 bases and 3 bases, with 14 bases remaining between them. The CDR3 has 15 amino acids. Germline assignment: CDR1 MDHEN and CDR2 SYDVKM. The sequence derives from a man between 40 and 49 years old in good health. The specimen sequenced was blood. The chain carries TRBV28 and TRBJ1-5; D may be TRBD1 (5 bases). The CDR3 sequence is CASSADGGANQPQHF. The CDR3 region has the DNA TGTGCCAGCAGTGCTGACGGAGGGGCCAATCAGCCCCAGCATTTT.